These T cell receptor beta chains were read from a single sample in a study of cytomegalovirus exposure and HLA in healthy donors. Clones were read by immunoSEQ multiplex PCR, and TCRdb kept only the in-frame ones, dropping some. This repertoire shows some 61,000 clones, 75% to 90% found once; its top ten account for 5% to 8.5%. Sample: PBMCs. These receptors originate from a human donor in good health. Both conserved end residues are part of each CDR3. Each record gives: D gene, V gene, J gene, clone size, CDR3 DNA, CDR3 protein. D genes are given only for firm matches. Size tells how often a clone was seen (once, few, many) or the class of an expanded clone, and some rows leave it out.

D: TRBD1
V: TRBV7-6
J: TRBJ2-5
size: -
DNA: TGTGCCAGCAGCCCGGGACAGGGCCTCTTCCAGTACTTC
CDR3: CASSPGQGLFQYF

D: -
V: TRBV5-1
J: TRBJ2-5
size: -
DNA: TGCGCCAGCAGCGTCGACAGCCAAGAGACCCAGTACTTC
CDR3: CASSVDSQETQYF

D: -
V: TRBV19
J: TRBJ1-5
size: -
DNA: TGTGCCAGTACCCCATTTGGAGGTCAGCCCCAGCATTTT
CDR3: CASTPFGGQPQHF

D: -
V: TRBV19
J: TRBJ1-6
size: once
DNA: TGTGCCAGTAGCAGCCGAGGGAATTCACCCCTCCACTTT
CDR3: CASSSRGNSPLHF

D: TRBD1
V: TRBV25-1
J: TRBJ1-4
size: -
DNA: TGTGCCAGCAGCGCATTACAGGGGACTAATGAAAAACTGTTTTTT
CDR3: CASSALQGTNEKLFF

D: TRBD2
V: TRBV5-6
J: TRBJ2-3
size: few
DNA: TGTGCCAGCAGCTTACTAGCGGGACGACCCAACACAGATACGCAGTATTTT
CDR3: CASSLLAGRPNTDTQYF

D: -
V: TRBV11-2
J: TRBJ1-2
size: -
DNA: TGTGCCAGCAGCGAACGGACAAACTATGGCTACACCTTC
CDR3: CASSERTNYGYTF

D: -
V: TRBV11-1
J: TRBJ2-3
size: -
DNA: TGTGCCAGCAGCTATGAGGATACGCAGTATTTT
CDR3: CASSYEDTQYF

D: TRBD1
V: TRBV5-1
J: TRBJ1-1
size: -
DNA: TGCGCCAGCAGCTCTGCGGACAGGTTGAACACTGAAGCTTTCTTT
CDR3: CASSSADRLNTEAFF

D: TRBD2
V: TRBV27
J: TRBJ2-3
size: -
DNA: TGTGCCAGCACTAGCGGGGGTGCAGATACGCAGTATTTT
CDR3: CASTSGGADTQYF

D: TRBD1
V: TRBV7-9
J: TRBJ1-5
size: -
DNA: TGTGCCAGCAGCTTCGACAGGGGCCCAAATCAGCCCCAGCATTTT
CDR3: CASSFDRGPNQPQHF

D: -
V: TRBV11-2
J: TRBJ1-3
size: once
DNA: TGTGCCAGCAGCCCCCGACAGGAGGTGCACTCTGGAAACACCATATATTTT
CDR3: CASSPRQEVHSGNTIYF

D: -
V: TRBV19
J: TRBJ2-1
size: -
DNA: TGTGCCAGTAGAGGACTTAGCTCCTACAATGAGCAGTTCTTC
CDR3: CASRGLSSYNEQFF

D: TRBD1
V: TRBV13
J: TRBJ2-6
size: -
DNA: TGTGCCAGCAGCCCGACAGGGTTTGGGGCCAACGTCCTGACTTTC
CDR3: CASSPTGFGANVLTF

D: TRBD1
V: TRBV7-2
J: TRBJ2-7
size: -
DNA: TGTGCCAGCAGCTTAGCCCGTCAGGGGGTGCCCTCCTACGAGCAGTACTTC
CDR3: CASSLARQGVPSYEQYF

D: -
V: TRBV19
J: TRBJ1-5
size: -
DNA: TGTGCCAGTAGTACAGAGGGGGGTAGCAATCAGCCCCAGCATTTT
CDR3: CASSTEGGSNQPQHF

D: -
V: TRBV27
J: TRBJ2-3
size: -
DNA: TGTGCCAGCACCTCCGCGGGGGCTAGCACAGATACGCAGTATTTT
CDR3: CASTSAGASTDTQYF

D: -
V: TRBV7-2
J: TRBJ2-7
size: -
DNA: TGTGCCAGCAGCTCCCAGGGGGGAAACTCCTACGAGCAGTACTTC
CDR3: CASSSQGGNSYEQYF

D: TRBD1
V: TRBV19
J: TRBJ2-3
size: -
DNA: TGTGCCAGTAGTATGGGAGGGACAGGGGGCACAGATACGCAGTATTTT
CDR3: CASSMGGTGGTDTQYF

D: -
V: TRBV2
J: TRBJ1-5
size: -
DNA: TGTGCCAGCAAGCAGGAACAGCACAGCAATCAGCCCCAGCATTTT
CDR3: CASKQEQHSNQPQHF

D: -
V: TRBV5-6
J: TRBJ2-7
size: -
DNA: TGTGCCAGCAGCCGGAGGGAGGGTAGGGGGTCCTACGAGCAGTACTTC
CDR3: CASSRREGRGSYEQYF

D: TRBD2
V: TRBV6-6
J: TRBJ2-1
size: -
DNA: TGTGCCACGATCCGGTCTAGCGGACACAATGAGCAGTTCTTC
CDR3: CATIRSSGHNEQFF

D: TRBD1
V: TRBV27
J: TRBJ1-2
size: -
DNA: TGTGCCAGCAGTCCACGGGACAGGGACAATGGCTACACCTTC
CDR3: CASSPRDRDNGYTF

D: TRBD1
V: TRBV28
J: TRBJ1-6
size: -
DNA: TGTGCCAGCAGTCCTGGGACAGGGGGCGTGGATTCACCCCTCCACTTT
CDR3: CASSPGTGGVDSPLHF

D: -
V: TRBV19
J: TRBJ1-5
size: -
DNA: TGTGCCAGTAGTATCAGTCCTTTGGATCAGCCCCAGCATTTT
CDR3: CASSISPLDQPQHF

D: -
V: TRBV5-1
J: TRBJ2-5
size: -
DNA: TGCGCCAGCTGTTTATCGGGGGGCGGAGAGACCCAGTACTTC
CDR3: CASCLSGGGETQYF

D: -
V: TRBV11-3
J: TRBJ2-1
size: -
DNA: TGTGCCAGCAGCTTGGCAGCCTACAATGAGCAGTTCTTC
CDR3: CASSLAAYNEQFF

D: -
V: TRBV7-2
J: TRBJ1-2
size: -
DNA: TGTGCCAGCAGCTCAGCAGTGAATGAGTATGGCTACACCTTC
CDR3: CASSSAVNEYGYTF

D: -
V: TRBV19
J: TRBJ1-4
size: -
DNA: TGTGCCAGTAGTACAGGCCGGATCTCAACTAATGAAAAACTGTTTTTT
CDR3: CASSTGRISTNEKLFF

D: TRBD1
V: TRBV6-5
J: TRBJ1-6
size: few
DNA: TGTGCCAGCAGTGAAGGACAGGGGTTTGCACCCCTCCACTTT
CDR3: CASSEGQGFAPLHF

D: -
V: TRBV4-3
J: TRBJ1-2
size: -
DNA: TGCGCCAGCAGCCAAGATTGGGGGCAGGGGCGCGGCTACACCTTC
CDR3: CASSQDWGQGRGYTF

D: TRBD1
V: TRBV15
J: TRBJ2-5
size: -
DNA: TGTGCCACCAGCCCGGGACAGGGGGAGACCCAGTACTTC
CDR3: CATSPGQGETQYF

D: TRBD1
V: TRBV30
J: TRBJ1-1
size: -
DNA: TGTGCCTGGAGCCCGGGACAGGGCTTCACTGAAGCTTTCTTT
CDR3: CAWSPGQGFTEAFF

D: TRBD2
V: TRBV5-1
J: TRBJ2-1
size: -
DNA: TGCGCCAGCAGCCCCGGGCCTAGCGGGTCCTACAATGAGCAGTTCTTC
CDR3: CASSPGPSGSYNEQFF

D: TRBD2
V: TRBV4-1
J: TRBJ2-3
size: -
DNA: TGCGCCAGCAGCCTTCGGACTAGCGGGGGGGCGGATACGCAGTATTTT
CDR3: CASSLRTSGGADTQYF

D: -
V: TRBV11-2
J: TRBJ1-1
size: -
DNA: TGTGCCAGCAGCCCCACATCACAGGACACTGAAGCTTTCTTT
CDR3: CASSPTSQDTEAFF

D: TRBD1
V: TRBV5-1
J: TRBJ1-3
size: -
DNA: TGCGCCAGCAGCTCCGGACAGGGGGCAATGGACACCATATATTTT
CDR3: CASSSGQGAMDTIYF

D: -
V: TRBV11-3
J: TRBJ2-1
size: -
DNA: TGTGCCAGCAGCTTAGGTCCTAGCTCCTACAATGAGCAGTTCTTC
CDR3: CASSLGPSSYNEQFF

D: -
V: TRBV18
J: TRBJ2-6
size: -
DNA: TGTGCCAGCTCAACTAGGGGGGGGGCCAACGTCCTGACTTTC
CDR3: CASSTRGGANVLTF

D: -
V: TRBV7-7
J: TRBJ2-2
size: once
DNA: TGTGCCAGCAGCCGGAATCGGGACTCCTGGGAGCTGTTTTTT
CDR3: CASSRNRDSWELFF

D: -
V: TRBV29-1
J: TRBJ2-1
size: -
DNA: TGCAGCGTTCCCAGGGCGAGCTCCTACAATGAGCAGTTCTTC
CDR3: CSVPRASSYNEQFF

D: TRBD1
V: TRBV5-6
J: TRBJ1-2
size: -
DNA: TGTGCCAGCAGCCTGGACAGGGGGCGTGGCTACACCTTC
CDR3: CASSLDRGRGYTF

D: TRBD2
V: TRBV6-5
J: TRBJ2-5
size: -
DNA: TGTGCCAGCAGTTACACCCGGACTAGCCAAGAGACCCAGTACTTC
CDR3: CASSYTRTSQETQYF

D: TRBD1
V: TRBV19
J: TRBJ2-7
size: -
DNA: TGTGCCAGTAGTCTCGGACAGGGGATGCCCCACGAGCAGTACTTC
CDR3: CASSLGQGMPHEQYF

D: -
V: TRBV10-3
J: TRBJ2-3
size: -
DNA: TGTGCCATCAGTAGCCCATCAGATACGCAGTATTTT
CDR3: CAISSPSDTQYF

D: TRBD1
V: TRBV27
J: TRBJ1-5
size: -
DNA: TGTGCCAGCAGCCGGACAGGGGTGGATCAGCCCCAGCATTTT
CDR3: CASSRTGVDQPQHF

D: -
V: TRBV29-1
J: TRBJ2-5
size: once
DNA: TGCAGCGGGTATGCGGGCGGAAACCGAGAGACCCAGTACTTC
CDR3: CSGYAGGNRETQYF